This is a list of T cell receptor beta chains from one sample in a study of blood T cells in healthy people across ages. TCRdb re-called the 5' RACE reads with MiXCR, one entry per CDR3 protein. The table has some 800,000 distinct CDR3 sequences, approximately 25% seen once; the top ten hold approximately 4%. The same data also contributed to another study, on T cells of mothers and their children.

The sequenced sample was blood. The receptors shown here come from a boy younger than 18 in good health. CDR3s include the opening cysteine and the closing phenylalanine or tryptophan. The D gene is left open where the match is weak.

>TRBV7-2|NA
CASSSLGAWRASPDTQYF
>TRBV6-5|NA
CASSYSNQAEGELLF
>TRBV20-1|NA
CSVRVPEGANQPQHF
>TRBV12-3/TRBV12-4|TRBD1
CASSLDRDRGPEAFF
>TRBV5-1|NA
CASSWGRMDKNIQYF
>TRBV2|TRBD1
CASTQGQGNTYEQYF
>TRBV7-9|NA
CASSSQGGTYEQYF
>TRBV12-3/TRBV12-4|TRBD2
CASSLGAGGPSGELFF
>TRBV25-1|NA
CASTPGTSYGYTF
>TRBV18|NA
CASSPPGRGNIQYF
>TRBV6-1|NA
CASSGRGSNQPQHF
>TRBV20-1|TRBD2
CSAQAAGVKTQYF
>TRBV28|NA
CASSLRLGGPYNEQSF
>TRBV7-9|NA
CASSLEVGVGETQYF